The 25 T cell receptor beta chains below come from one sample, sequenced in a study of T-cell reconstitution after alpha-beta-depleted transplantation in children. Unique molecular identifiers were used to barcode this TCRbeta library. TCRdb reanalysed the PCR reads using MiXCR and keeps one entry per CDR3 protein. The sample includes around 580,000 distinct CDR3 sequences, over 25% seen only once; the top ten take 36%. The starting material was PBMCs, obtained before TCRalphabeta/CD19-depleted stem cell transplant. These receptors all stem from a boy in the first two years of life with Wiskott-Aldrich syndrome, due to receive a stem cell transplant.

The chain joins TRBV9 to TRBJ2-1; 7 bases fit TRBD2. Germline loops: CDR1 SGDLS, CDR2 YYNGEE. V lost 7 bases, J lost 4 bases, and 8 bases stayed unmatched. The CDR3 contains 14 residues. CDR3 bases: TGTGCCAGCGGGAAAGCGGGGAATTACAATGAGCAGTTCTTC. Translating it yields CASGKAGNYNEQFF.

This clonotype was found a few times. CDR3 in amino acids: CATLRGRGQETQYF. The CDR3 nucleotides are TGTGCCACCCTACGGGGGAGAGGCCAAGAGACCCAGTACTTC. The chain couples TRBV10-3 to TRBJ2-5; D might be TRBD2 (6 bases). The CDR3 totals 14 residues. Trimming took 10 bases from V and 1 from J, leaving 16 bases between them. The germline V gene has CDR1 ENHRY and CDR2 SYGVKD.

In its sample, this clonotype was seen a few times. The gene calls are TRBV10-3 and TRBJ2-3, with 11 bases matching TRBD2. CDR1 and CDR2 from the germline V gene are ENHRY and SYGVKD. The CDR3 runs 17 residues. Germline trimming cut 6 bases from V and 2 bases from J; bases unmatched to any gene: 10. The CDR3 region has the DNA TGTGCCATCAGCGAAGGGGGACTAGCGGCCGTCACAGATACGCAGTATTTT. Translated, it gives CAISEGGLAAVTDTQYF.

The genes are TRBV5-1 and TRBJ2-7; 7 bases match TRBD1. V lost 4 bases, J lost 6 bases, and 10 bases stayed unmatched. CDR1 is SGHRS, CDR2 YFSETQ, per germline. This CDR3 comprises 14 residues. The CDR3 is CASSATLQGSEQYF. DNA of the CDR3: TGCGCCAGCAGCGCCACTTTACAGGGGAGCGAGCAGTACTTC.

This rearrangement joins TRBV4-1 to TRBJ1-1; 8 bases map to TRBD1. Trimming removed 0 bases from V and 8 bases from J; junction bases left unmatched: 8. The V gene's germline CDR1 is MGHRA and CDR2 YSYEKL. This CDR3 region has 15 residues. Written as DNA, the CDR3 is TGCGCCAGCAGCCAAGATCAAGGGACAGGAATAGAAGCTTTCTTT. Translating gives CASSQDQGTGIEAFF.

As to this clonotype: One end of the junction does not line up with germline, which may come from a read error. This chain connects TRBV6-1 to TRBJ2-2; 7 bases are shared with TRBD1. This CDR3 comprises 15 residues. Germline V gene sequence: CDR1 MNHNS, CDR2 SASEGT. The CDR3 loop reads CASSRTGANTGDLFF. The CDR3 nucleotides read TGTGCCAGCAGTAGGACAGGAGCGAACACCGGGGATCTGTTTTTT.

As DNA, the CDR3 is TGCAGTGCTAGAGGCGTAAGCGGGAGCAATGAGCAGTTCTTC. Encoded protein: CSARGVSGSNEQFF. The chain couples TRBV20-1 to TRBJ2-1, with 8 bases lining up with TRBD2. The germline gives CDR1 DFQATT, CDR2 SNEGSKA (reference sequence). After removal of 1 base from V and 6 bases from J, the junction contained 5 bases not matched to a gene. This CDR3 region has 14 residues.

CDR3 bases: TGTGCCAGCAGAGCGGGACAGGGGGGTTATGGCTACACCTTC. This encodes CASRAGQGGYGYTF. This chain links TRBV28 with TRBJ1-2; 11 bases agree with TRBD1. V trimming: 6 bases; J trimming: 5 bases; junction bases outside the gene matches: 5. This CDR3 spans 14 amino acids. Germline-derived CDR1 and CDR2 are MDHEN and SYDVKM.

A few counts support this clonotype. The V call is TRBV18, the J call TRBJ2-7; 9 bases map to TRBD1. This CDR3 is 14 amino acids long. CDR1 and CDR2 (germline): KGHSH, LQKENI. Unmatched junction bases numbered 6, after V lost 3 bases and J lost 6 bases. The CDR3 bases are TGTGCCAGCTCACCTGGGACAGGGCCCTCCGAGCAGTACTTC. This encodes CASSPGTGPSEQYF.

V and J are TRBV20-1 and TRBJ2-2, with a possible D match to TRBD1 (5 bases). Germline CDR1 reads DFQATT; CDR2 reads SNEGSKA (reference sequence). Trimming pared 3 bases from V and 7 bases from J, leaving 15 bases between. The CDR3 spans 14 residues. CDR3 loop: CSASQDIEHGELFF. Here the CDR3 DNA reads TGCAGTGCTAGCCAGGACATTGAACACGGGGAGCTGTTTTTT.

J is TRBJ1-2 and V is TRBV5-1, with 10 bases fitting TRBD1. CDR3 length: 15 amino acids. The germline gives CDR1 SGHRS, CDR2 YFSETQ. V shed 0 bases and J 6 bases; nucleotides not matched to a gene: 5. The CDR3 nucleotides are TGCGCCAGCAGCTTGGAGGGACAGGGGACCCATGGCTACACCTTC. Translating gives CASSLEGQGTHGYTF.

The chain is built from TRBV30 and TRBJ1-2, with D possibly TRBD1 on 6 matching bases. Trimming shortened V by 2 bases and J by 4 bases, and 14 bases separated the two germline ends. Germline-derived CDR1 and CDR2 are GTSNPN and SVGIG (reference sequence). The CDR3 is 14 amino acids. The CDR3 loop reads CAWSYRERIYGYTF. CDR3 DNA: TGTGCCTGGAGTTACAGGGAGAGGATCTATGGCTACACCTTC.

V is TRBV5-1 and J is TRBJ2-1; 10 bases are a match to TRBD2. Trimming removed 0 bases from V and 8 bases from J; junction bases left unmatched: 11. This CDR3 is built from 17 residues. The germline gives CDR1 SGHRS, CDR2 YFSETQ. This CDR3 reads CASSLGLAGALGHEQFF. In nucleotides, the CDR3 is TGCGCCAGCAGCTTGGGGCTAGCGGGAGCCTTGGGCCATGAGCAGTTCTTC.

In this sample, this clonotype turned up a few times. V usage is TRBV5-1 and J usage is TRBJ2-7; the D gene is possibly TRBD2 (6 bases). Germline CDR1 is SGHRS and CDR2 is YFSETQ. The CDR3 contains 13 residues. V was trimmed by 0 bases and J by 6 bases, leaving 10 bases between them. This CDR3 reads CASSLELAGEQYF. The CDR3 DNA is TGCGCCAGCAGCTTGGAACTAGCTGGCGAGCAGTACTTC.

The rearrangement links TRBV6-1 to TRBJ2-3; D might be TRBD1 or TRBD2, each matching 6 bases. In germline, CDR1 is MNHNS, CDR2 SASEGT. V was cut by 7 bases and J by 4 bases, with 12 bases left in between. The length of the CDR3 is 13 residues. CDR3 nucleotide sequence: TGTGCCAGCAAAGGGGGGTGGGCAGATACGCAGTATTTT. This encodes CASKGGWADTQYF.

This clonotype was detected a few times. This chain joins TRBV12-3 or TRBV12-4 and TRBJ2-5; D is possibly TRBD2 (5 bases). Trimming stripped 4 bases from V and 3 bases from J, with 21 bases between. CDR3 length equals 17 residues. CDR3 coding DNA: TGTGCCAGCAGTTACAAACTACTAGACGGCACTGAAGAGACCCAGTACTTC. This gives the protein CASSYKLLDGTEETQYF.

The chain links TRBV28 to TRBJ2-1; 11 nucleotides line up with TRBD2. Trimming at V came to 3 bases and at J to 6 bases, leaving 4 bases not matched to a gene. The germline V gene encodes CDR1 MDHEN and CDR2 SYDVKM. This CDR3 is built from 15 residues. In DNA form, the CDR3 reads TGTGCCAGCAGTTTTAGCGGGAGGGCCCGCAATGAGCAGTTCTTC. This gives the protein CASSFSGRARNEQFF. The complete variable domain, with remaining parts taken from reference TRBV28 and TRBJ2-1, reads DVKVTQSSRYLVKRTGEKVFLECVQDMDHENMFWYRQDPGLGLRLIYFSYDVKMKEKGDIPEGYSVSREKKERFSLILESASTNQTSMYLCASSFSGRARNEQFFGPGTRLTVL.

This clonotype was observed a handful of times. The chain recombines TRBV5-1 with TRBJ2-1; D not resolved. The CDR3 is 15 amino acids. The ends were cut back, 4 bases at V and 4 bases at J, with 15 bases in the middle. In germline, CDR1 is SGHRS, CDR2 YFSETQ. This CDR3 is CASSPWSVEYNEQFF. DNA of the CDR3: TGCGCCAGCAGCCCTTGGAGCGTAGAATACAATGAGCAGTTCTTC.

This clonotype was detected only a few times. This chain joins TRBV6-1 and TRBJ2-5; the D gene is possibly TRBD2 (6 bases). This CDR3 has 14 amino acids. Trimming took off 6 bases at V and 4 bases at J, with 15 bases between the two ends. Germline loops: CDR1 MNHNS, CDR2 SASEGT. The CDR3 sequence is CASSVLAGGETQYF. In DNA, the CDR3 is TGTGCCAGCAGCGTATTGGCCGGGGGAGAGACCCAGTACTTC.

CDR3 DNA: TGTGCCAGCAGACAGGGGGTGTCGGAAGAGACCCAGTACTTC. Its translation: CASRQGVSEETQYF. The chain combines TRBV6-1 with TRBJ2-5; TRBD1 aligns across 8 bases. Germline-derived CDR1 and CDR2 are MNHNS and SASEGT. V trimming: 6 bases; J trimming: 3 bases; junction bases outside the gene matches: 6. There are 14 residues in the CDR3.

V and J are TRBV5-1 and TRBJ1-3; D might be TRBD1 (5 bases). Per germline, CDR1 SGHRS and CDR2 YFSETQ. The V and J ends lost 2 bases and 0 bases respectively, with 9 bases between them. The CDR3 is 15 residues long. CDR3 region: CASSFGDLSGNTIYF. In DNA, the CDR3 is TGCGCCAGCAGCTTTGGGGACCTCTCTGGAAACACCATATATTTT.

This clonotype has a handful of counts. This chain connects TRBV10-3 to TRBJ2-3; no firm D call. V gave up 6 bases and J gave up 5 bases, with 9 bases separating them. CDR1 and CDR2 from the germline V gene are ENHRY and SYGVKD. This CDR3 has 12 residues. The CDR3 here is CAISPGEDTQYF. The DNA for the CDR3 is TGTGCCATCAGCCCCGGAGAAGATACGCAGTATTTT.

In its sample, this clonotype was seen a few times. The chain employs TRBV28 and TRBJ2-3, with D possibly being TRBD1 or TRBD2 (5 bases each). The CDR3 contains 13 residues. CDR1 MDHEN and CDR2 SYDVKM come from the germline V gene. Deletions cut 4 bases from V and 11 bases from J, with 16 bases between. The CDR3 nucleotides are TGTGCCAGCAGTTCCCGGGACCCCGGGAAGCAGTATTTT. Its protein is CASSSRDPGKQYF.

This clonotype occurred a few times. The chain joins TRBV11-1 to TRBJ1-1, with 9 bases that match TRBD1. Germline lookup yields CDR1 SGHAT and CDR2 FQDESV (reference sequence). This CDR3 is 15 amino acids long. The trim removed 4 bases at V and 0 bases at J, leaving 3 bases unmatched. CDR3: CASSSGQGMNTEAFF. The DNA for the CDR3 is TGTGCCAGCAGCTCAGGACAGGGGATGAACACTGAAGCTTTCTTT.

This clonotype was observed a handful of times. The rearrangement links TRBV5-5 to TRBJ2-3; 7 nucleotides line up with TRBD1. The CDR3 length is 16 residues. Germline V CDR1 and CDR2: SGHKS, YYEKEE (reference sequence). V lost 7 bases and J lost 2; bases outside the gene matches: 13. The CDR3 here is CASAKYRGVLTDTQYF. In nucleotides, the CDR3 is TGTGCCAGCGCCAAATACAGGGGAGTACTCACAGATACGCAGTATTTT.